Below are 7 T cell receptor beta chains sequenced from a single sample in a study of blood T cells in healthy people across ages (dated by TCRdb to 2013 to 2016). To prepare the library, 5' RACE was applied. Sequencing was performed on an Illumina HiSeq 2500. A second PCR of about 6 to 12 cycles was run with a J-beta primer mix and a sample-barcoded 5' primer. The raw public reads went through TCRdb reprocessing: fastp at Q25, MiXCR clone calling, in-frame beta chains kept. Each entry merges the rows of one CDR3 protein and shows their most common DNA and genes. The sample contains more than 650,000 distinct CDR3 sequences, approximately 22% of them found a single time. The top ten clones comprise 20% to 25% of the sample. The sample comprised blood. The origin of the receptors is a man in his 70s in good health.

This clonotype turned up a few times. This chain uses TRBV5-1 with TRBJ1-1, with 9 bases identical to TRBD1. V trimming: 4 bases; J trimming: 4 bases; junction bases outside the gene matches: 5. This CDR3 has 14 amino acids. The V gene's germline CDR1 is SGHRS and CDR2 YFSETQ. The CDR3 DNA sequence: TGCGCCAGCAGCGCACAGGGGGCAGCCACTGAAGCTTTCTTT. Its translation is CASSAQGAATEAFF.

A few counts support this clonotype. The V call is TRBV29-1, the J call TRBJ2-3; 7 bases are shared with TRBD2. The CDR3 is made up of 14 amino acids. Germline loops: CDR1 SQVTM, CDR2 ANQGSEA. Losses at the gene ends were 5 bases for V and 0 bases for J; bases not matched to a gene: 5. The CDR3 DNA reads as TGCAGCGTTCTCCGGGACTACAGCACAGATACGCAGTATTTT. Translated, it gives CSVLRDYSTDTQYF.

The rearrangement joins TRBV4-1 to TRBJ2-5, with TRBD2 matching 9 bases. The CDR3 has 16 amino acids. The J segment lost 5 bases and the V segment lost 4 bases, leaving 11 bases of the junction unmatched. Germline lookup yields CDR1 MGHRA and CDR2 YSYEKL. The CDR3 sequence is CASSLDALAGRETQYF. The CDR3 DNA reads TGCGCCAGCAGCCTTGACGCGCTAGCGGGACGGGAGACCCAGTACTTC.

This clonotype was observed a handful of times. This sequence joins TRBV5-1 and TRBJ1-1, with 8 nucleotides matching TRBD1. In germline, CDR1 is SGHRS, CDR2 YFSETQ. This CDR3 is built from 17 residues. V was clipped by 9 bases and J by 0 bases; unmatched bases: 16. CDR3 loop: CATSPGQAVAVNTEAFF. The CDR3 DNA is TGCGCCACCTCCCCGGGACAGGCTGTGGCCGTGAACACTGAAGCTTTCTTT.

This chain connects TRBV12-3 or TRBV12-4 to TRBJ2-7; 11 bases line up with TRBD2. The V gene end was trimmed by 3 bases and the J gene end by 2 bases; junction bases not matched to a gene: 6. The CDR3 loop spans 16 amino acids. The CDR3 bases are TGTGCCAGCAGTTTTTGGGCTAGCGGGGGGACCTACGAGCAGTACTTC. Translation: CASSFWASGGTYEQYF.

The V gene is TRBV12-3 or TRBV12-4, the J gene TRBJ2-3, with D hard to call. V gave up 6 bases and J gave up 0 bases, with 7 bases separating them. The CDR3 is made up of 13 amino acids. CDR3 nucleotide sequence: TGTGCCAGCAGGCCGGACAGCACAGATACGCAGTATTTT. Translating gives CASRPDSTDTQYF.

A note on this clonotype: Given a much more abundant clone one base away, this may be a read error. The J gene is TRBJ2-2, the V gene TRBV12-3 or TRBV12-4; the D gene is possibly TRBD1 (6 bases). Trimming pared 2 bases from V and 3 bases from J, leaving 19 bases between. The CDR3 covers 18 residues. The CDR3 protein is CASSLILGAVLDTGELFF. For the CDR3, the DNA is TGTGCCAGCAGTTTAATTCTGGGGGCTGTCTTGGACACCGGGGAGCTGTTTTTT.